These 14 T cell receptor beta chains were all obtained from the same sample, sequenced in a study of blood T cell repertoires in COVID-19 (dated by TCRdb to between 2020 and 2021). The library was prepared using the immunoSEQ multiplex PCR assay. TCRdb holds this immuneACCESS table with in-frame rearrangements only. Some clones are missing; in checked studies, unresolved V genes explain under half, and the rest has no known cause. The sample table contains under 80,000 clones; only one count was recorded for nearly 80% of them. The ten most abundant clones make up roughly 12% of the sample. Sequencing input: peripheral blood. These receptors originate from a human donor in a cohort sampled during active COVID-19.

The chain recombines TRBV21-1 with TRBJ1-1; the table calls TRBD1, which could not be checked here. TRBV21-1 is marked as a pseudogene. The CDR3 spans 16 residues. The CDR3 DNA reads as TGTGCCAGCAGCAAAGAGACAGTTGAAGAGAACACTGAAGCTTTCTTT. Amino acid sequence: CASSKETVEENTEAFF.

The chain has TRBV24-1 and TRBJ1-5; D is possibly TRBD1 (5 bases). The CDR3 sequence is 13 residues long. V lost 3 bases and J 7 bases, leaving 9 bases between the germline ends. From germline, CDR1 is KGHDR and CDR2 SFDVKD. In DNA, the CDR3 is TGTGCCACCAGTGATCGGGACTTGCAGCCCCAGCATTTT. This gives the protein CATSDRDLQPQHF.

The V and J genes are TRBV19 and TRBJ2-7, with D tentatively TRBD1 (6 bases). The V gene's germline CDR1 is LNHDA and CDR2 SQIVND (reference sequence). Trimming removed 5 bases at V and 0 bases at J, with 11 bases between. The CDR3 sequence is 14 residues long. The CDR3 DNA is TGTGCCAGTAGTGTCACAGGGAGCTCCTACGAGCAGTACTTC. Its translation: CASSVTGSSYEQYF. Drawing the rest from reference TRBV19 and TRBJ2-7, the complete variable domain is DGGITQSPKYLFRKEGQNVTLSCEQNLNHDAMYWYRQDPGQGLRLIYYSQIVNDFQKGDIAEGYSVSREKKESFPLTVTSAQKNPTAFYLCASSVTGSSYEQYFGPGTRLTVT.

On this clone itself: In this CDR3 the conserved last residue, phenylalanine or tryptophan, is missing, so a read error is likely. The DNA is left out, because the CDR3 cannot be placed on it with certainty; the CDR3 is given as TCRdb lists it. This chain connects TRBV20-1 to TRBJ1-1. Germline V gene lookup returns CDR1 DFQATT and CDR2 SNEGSKA (reference sequence). Inclusive of both ends, the CDR3 amounts to 11 amino acids. This chain's CDR3 is CSAKDGPREDL.

The chain combines TRBV25-1 with TRBJ2-1; TRBD1 agrees at 9 bases. J was trimmed by 6 bases and V by 7 bases; bases with no gene match: 7. Germline CDR1 reads MGHDK; CDR2 reads SYGVNS. CDR3 size: 14 residues. CDR3 bases: TGTGCCAGCACCGGGACAGGGACCGCCAATGAGCAGTTCTTC. It codes for CASTGTGTANEQFF.

In its sample, this clone was seen many times. V and J are TRBV28 and TRBJ2-7; TRBD1 aligns across 11 bases. CDR1 is MDHEN and CDR2 is SYDVKM in the germline V gene. The CDR3 is made up of 16 amino acids. The J segment lost 3 bases and the V segment lost 6 bases, leaving 10 bases of the junction unmatched. The CDR3 sequence: CASREDPGQGDYEQYF. Here the CDR3 DNA reads TGTGCCAGCAGGGAAGATCCGGGACAGGGGGACTACGAGCAGTACTTC.

This clone was seen repeatedly, ten times or more. V usage is TRBV2 and J usage is TRBJ2-7; 7 positions agree with TRBD1. The germline gives CDR1 SNHLY, CDR2 FYNNEI. CDR3 length: 14 amino acids. V was pared by 4 bases and J by 2 bases, with 5 bases of the junction left unmatched. Here the CDR3 reads CASSAGTEAYEQYV. The CDR3 DNA sequence: TGTGCCAGCAGTGCAGGGACAGAGGCCTACGAGCAGTACGTC.

The rearrangement links TRBV7-2 to TRBJ2-3; 7 nucleotides match TRBD1. After removal of 5 bases from V and 0 bases from J, the junction contained 11 bases not matched to a gene. The CDR3 runs to 17 residues. The V gene's germline CDR1 is SGHTA and CDR2 FQGNSA. CDR3 residues: CASSRDPDRASTDTQYF. Here the CDR3 DNA reads TGTGCCAGCAGCCGGGATCCTGACAGGGCGAGCACAGATACGCAGTATTTT. Drawing the rest from reference TRBV7-2 and TRBJ2-3, the complete variable domain is GAGVSQSPSNKVTEKGKDVELRCDPISGHTALYWYRQSLGQGLEFLIYFQGNSAPDKSGLPSDRFSAERTGGSVSTLTIQRTQQEDSAVYLCASSRDPDRASTDTQYFGPGTRLTVL.

This chain joins TRBV5-8 and TRBJ2-7; 10 bases are shared with TRBD2. Unmatched junction bases numbered 18, after V lost 6 bases and J lost 0 bases. Germline CDR1 reads SGHTS; CDR2 reads YDEGEE. The CDR3 runs 19 residues. The CDR3 here is CASNHGRLGLADSSYEQYV. For the CDR3, the DNA is TGTGCCAGCAATCATGGGAGACTTGGACTAGCGGATTCCTCCTACGAGCAGTACGTC.

The chain links TRBV18 to TRBJ2-7; 12 nucleotides agree with TRBD1. The CDR3 totals 16 residues. J was trimmed by 6 bases and V by 3 bases; bases with no gene match: 9. Per the germline V gene, CDR1 is KGHSH and CDR2 is LQKENI. The CDR3 DNA is TGTGCCAGCTCACCCCCGGGACAGGGGGCGATAGGCGAGCAGTACTTC. Translating it yields CASSPPGQGAIGEQYF.

V and J are TRBV7-6 and TRBJ2-6; TRBD2 might be the D (6 bases). The CDR3 is 15 amino acids. V lost 5 bases to trimming and J lost 1 base, with 9 bases between them. Germline lookup yields CDR1 SGHVS and CDR2 FNYEAQ. This CDR3 reads CASSQRGSGANVLTF. The DNA for the CDR3 is TGTGCCAGCAGCCAACGGGGGTCTGGGGCCAACGTCCTGACTTTC.

The chain links TRBV6-5 to TRBJ2-7, with 8 bases aligning to TRBD1. From germline, CDR1 is MNHEY and CDR2 SVGAGI. After removal of 3 bases from V and 2 bases from J, the junction contained 9 bases not matched to a gene. The CDR3 covers 16 residues. The CDR3 nucleotides are TGTGCCAGCAGTTATTCGGACAGGGCTTTTACCTACGAGCAGTACTTC. The encoded protein is CASSYSDRAFTYEQYF.

This CDR3 is CASSYSLVGRQYV. Written as DNA, the CDR3 is TGTGCCAGCAGTTACTCGTTGGTAGGGAGGCAGTACGTC. The chain recombines TRBV6-2 or TRBV6-3 with TRBJ2-7; D is perhaps TRBD2 (5 bases). Germline loops: CDR1 MNHEY, CDR2 SVGEGT. The CDR3 is made up of 13 amino acids. Trimming pared 0 bases from V and 9 bases from J, leaving 12 bases between.

The chain recombines TRBV7-2 with TRBJ1-4; D not resolved. The CDR3 is 15 residues long. In germline, CDR1 is SGHTA, CDR2 FQGNSA. V shed 5 bases and J shed 4 bases, with 14 bases lying between them. Here the CDR3 DNA reads TGTGCCAGCAGCCAAAAATTCCGGGGTAATGAAAAACTGTTTTTT. Translated: CASSQKFRGNEKLFF.